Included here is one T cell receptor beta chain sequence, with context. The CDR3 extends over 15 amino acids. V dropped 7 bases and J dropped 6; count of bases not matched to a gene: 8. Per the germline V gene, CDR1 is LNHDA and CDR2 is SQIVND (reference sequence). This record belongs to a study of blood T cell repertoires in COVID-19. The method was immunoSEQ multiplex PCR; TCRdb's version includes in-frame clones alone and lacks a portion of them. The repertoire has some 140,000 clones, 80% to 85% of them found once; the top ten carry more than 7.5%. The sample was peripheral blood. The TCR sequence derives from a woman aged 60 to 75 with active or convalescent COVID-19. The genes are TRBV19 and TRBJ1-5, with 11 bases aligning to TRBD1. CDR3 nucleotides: TGTGCCAGTACCACCGGGACAGGGGGAGGTCAGCCCCAGCATTTT. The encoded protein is CASTTGTGGGQPQHF.